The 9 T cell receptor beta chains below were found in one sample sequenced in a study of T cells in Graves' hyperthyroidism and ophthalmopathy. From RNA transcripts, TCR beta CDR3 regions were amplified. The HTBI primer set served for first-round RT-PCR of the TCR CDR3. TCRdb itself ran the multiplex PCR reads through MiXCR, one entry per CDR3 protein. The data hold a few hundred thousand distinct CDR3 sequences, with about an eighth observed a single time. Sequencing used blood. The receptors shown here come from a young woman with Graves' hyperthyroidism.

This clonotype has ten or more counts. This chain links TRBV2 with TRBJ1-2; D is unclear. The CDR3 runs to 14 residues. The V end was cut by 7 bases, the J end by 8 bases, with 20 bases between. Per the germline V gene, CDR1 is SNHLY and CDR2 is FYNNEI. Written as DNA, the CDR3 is TGTGCCAGCAATACCATCGGGGAGGGAGGCGGCTACACCTTC. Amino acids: CASNTIGEGGGYTF. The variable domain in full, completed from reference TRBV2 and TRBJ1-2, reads EPEVTQTPSHQVTQMGQEVILRCVPISNHLYFYWYRQILGQKVEFLVSFYNNEISEKSEIFDDQFSVERPDGSNFTLKIRSTKLEDSAMYFCASNTIGEGGGYTFGSGTRLTVV.

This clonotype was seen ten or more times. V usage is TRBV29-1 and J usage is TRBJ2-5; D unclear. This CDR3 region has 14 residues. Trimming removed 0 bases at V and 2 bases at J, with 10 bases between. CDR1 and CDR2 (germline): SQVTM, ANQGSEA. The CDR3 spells CSVEDRARQETQYF. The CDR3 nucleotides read TGCAGCGTTGAAGATCGGGCCAGGCAAGAGACCCAGTACTTC.

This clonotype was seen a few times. CDR3 DNA sequence: TGTGCCAGCAGTGCCCCTAGGGGCCGGTCAGATACGCAGTATTTT. This sequence encodes CASSAPRGRSDTQYF. This chain connects TRBV27 to TRBJ2-3; D possibly corresponds to TRBD1 (5 bases). V shed 5 bases and J shed 4 bases, with 16 bases lying between them. The germline V gene encodes CDR1 MNHEY and CDR2 SMNVEV (reference sequence). This CDR3 has 15 amino acids.

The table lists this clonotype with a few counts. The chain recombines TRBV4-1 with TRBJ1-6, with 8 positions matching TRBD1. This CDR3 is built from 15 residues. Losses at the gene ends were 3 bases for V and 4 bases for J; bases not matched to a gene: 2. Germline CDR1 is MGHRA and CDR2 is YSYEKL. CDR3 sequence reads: CASSQTGEYNSPLHF. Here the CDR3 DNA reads TGCGCCAGCAGCCAGACAGGGGAATATAATTCACCCCTCCACTTT.

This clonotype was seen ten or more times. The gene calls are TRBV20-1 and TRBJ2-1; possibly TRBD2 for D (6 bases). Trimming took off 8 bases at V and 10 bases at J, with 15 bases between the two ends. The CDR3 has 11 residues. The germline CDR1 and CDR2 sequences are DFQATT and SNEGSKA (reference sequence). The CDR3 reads CSRGILGEQFF. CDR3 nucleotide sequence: TGCAGTCGCGGGATATTGGGGGAGCAGTTCTTC.

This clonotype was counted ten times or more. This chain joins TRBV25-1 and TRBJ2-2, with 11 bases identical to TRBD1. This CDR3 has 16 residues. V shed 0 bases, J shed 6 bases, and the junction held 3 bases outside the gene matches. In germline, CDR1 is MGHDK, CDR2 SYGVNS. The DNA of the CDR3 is TGTGCCAGCAGTGAATATAAGGGACAGGGGGCCGGGGAGCTGTTTTTT. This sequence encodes CASSEYKGQGAGELFF.

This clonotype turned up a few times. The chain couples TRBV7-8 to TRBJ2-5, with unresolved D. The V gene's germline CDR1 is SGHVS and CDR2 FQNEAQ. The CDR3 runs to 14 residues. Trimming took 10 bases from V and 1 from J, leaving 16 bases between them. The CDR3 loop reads CATVEDTPQETQYF. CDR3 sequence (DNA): TGTGCCACCGTCGAAGATACCCCCCAAGAGACCCAGTACTTC.

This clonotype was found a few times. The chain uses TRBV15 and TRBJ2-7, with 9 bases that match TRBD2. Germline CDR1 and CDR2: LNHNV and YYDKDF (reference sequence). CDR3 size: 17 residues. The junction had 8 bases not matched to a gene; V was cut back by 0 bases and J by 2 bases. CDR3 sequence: CATSRDTGAGGTYEQYF. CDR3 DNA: TGTGCCACCAGCAGAGATACAGGAGCGGGAGGCACCTACGAGCAGTACTTC. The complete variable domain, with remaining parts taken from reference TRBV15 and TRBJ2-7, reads DAMVIQNPRYQVTQFGKPVTLSCSQTLNHNVMYWYQQKSSQAPKLLFHYYDKDFNNEADTPDNFQSRRPNTSFCFLDIRSPGLGDTAMYLCATSRDTGAGGTYEQYFGPGTRLTVT.

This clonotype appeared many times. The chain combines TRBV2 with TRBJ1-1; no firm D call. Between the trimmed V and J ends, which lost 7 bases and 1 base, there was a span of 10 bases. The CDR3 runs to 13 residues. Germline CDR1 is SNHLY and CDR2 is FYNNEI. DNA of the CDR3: TGTGCCAGCAAGGCAGATTCGAACACTGAAGCTTTCTTT. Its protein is CASKADSNTEAFF.